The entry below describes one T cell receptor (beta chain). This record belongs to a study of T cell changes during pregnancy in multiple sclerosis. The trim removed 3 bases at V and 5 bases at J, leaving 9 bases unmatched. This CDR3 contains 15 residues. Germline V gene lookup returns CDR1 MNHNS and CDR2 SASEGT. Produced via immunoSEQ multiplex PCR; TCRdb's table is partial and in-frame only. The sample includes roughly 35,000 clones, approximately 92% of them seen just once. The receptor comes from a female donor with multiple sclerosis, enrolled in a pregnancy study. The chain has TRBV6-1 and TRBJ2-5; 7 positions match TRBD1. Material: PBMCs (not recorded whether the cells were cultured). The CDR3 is CASSDSLQGRETQYF. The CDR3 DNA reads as TGTGCCAGCAGTGATTCCTTACAGGGGCGGGAGACCCAGTACTTC.